The 20 T cell receptor beta chains reported below all come from one sample, sequenced in a study of T cell responses to AZD1222 COVID-19 vaccine. Repertoires were generated with immunoSEQ multiplex PCR, while TCRdb's copy carries only in-frame clones and drops some. This table holds approximately 140,000 clones, around nine tenths found once. Material: peripheral blood, obtained 28 days after the second AZD1222 dose. The receptors were gathered from an adult who received the AZD1222 COVID-19 vaccine.

The chain recombines TRBV7-9 with TRBJ2-3; the match to TRBD1 covers 7 bases. Germline V gene lookup returns CDR1 SEHNR and CDR2 FQNEAQ (reference sequence). The CDR3 covers 16 residues. Unmatched junction bases numbered 13, after V lost 4 bases and J lost 6 bases. The CDR3 DNA reads TGTGCCAGCAGCTCCAAATGGGACAGCGGCCCGGATACGCAGTATTTT. It encodes CASSSKWDSGPDTQYF.

The chain combines TRBV15 with TRBJ2-1, with D maybe TRBD1 (7 bases). The CDR3 totals 13 residues. Germline V gives CDR1 LNHNV, CDR2 YYDKDF (reference sequence). V was clipped by 8 bases and J by 7 bases, with 15 bases between them. The CDR3 is CATRETGLNEQFF. As DNA, the CDR3 is TGTGCCACCCGGGAGACAGGGCTTAATGAGCAGTTCTTC.

The chain recombines TRBV29-1 with TRBJ2-1; perhaps TRBD2 as D (5 bases). V dropped 7 bases and J dropped 8 bases, with 15 bases sitting between them. This CDR3 has 12 residues. The germline gives CDR1 SQVTM, CDR2 ANQGSEA. In DNA form, the CDR3 reads TGCAGCGCTATCGAGGGTGGCGATGAGCAGTTCTTC. Encoded protein: CSAIEGGDEQFF.

The V gene is TRBV7-2, the J gene TRBJ1-4; D gene unclear. This CDR3 is 15 amino acids long. Per the germline V gene, CDR1 is SGHTA and CDR2 is FQGNSA. V lost 0 bases, J lost 0 bases, and 5 bases lay in between. The CDR3 here is CASSLALATNEKLFF. In DNA, the CDR3 is TGTGCCAGCAGCTTAGCACTGGCAACTAATGAAAAACTGTTTTTT.

This clone was seen only once. V is TRBV18 and J is TRBJ2-7, with 8 bases that match TRBD2. Germline assignment: CDR1 KGHSH and CDR2 LQKENI. The CDR3 covers 16 residues. The ends lost 6 bases at V and 1 base at J; junction bases unmatched: 11. CDR3 sequence: CASSPTLAGASYEQYF. DNA of the CDR3: TGTGCCAGCTCTCCAACTCTAGCGGGCGCTTCCTACGAGCAGTACTTC. Supplemented by reference TRBV18 and TRBJ2-7, the full variable domain reads NAGVMQNPRHLVRRRGQEARLRCSPMKGHSHVYWYRQLPEEGLKFMVYLQKENIIDESGMPKERFSAEFPKEGPSILRIQQVVRGDSAAYFCASSPTLAGASYEQYFGPGTRLTVT.

This clone was observed a single time. This rearrangement joins TRBV2 to TRBJ1-6; 7 bases align to TRBD1. The V segment lost 6 bases and the J segment 9 bases; nucleotides outside the gene matches: 14. Germline CDR1 is SNHLY and CDR2 is FYNNEI. The CDR3 runs 16 residues. The CDR3 coding sequence is TGTGCCAGCAGGGAATCGACAGGGTTACGCTCTTCACCCCTCCACTTT. Amino acids: CASRESTGLRSSPLHF.

The chain combines TRBV4-3 with TRBJ2-7, with TRBD1 matching 9 bases. The CDR3 consists of 18 residues. The V and J ends lost 4 bases and 3 bases, in that order; junction bases with no gene match: 16. Per the germline V gene, CDR1 is LGHNA and CDR2 is YSLEER. CDR3: CASSPRSGAGQGYYEQYF. In DNA form, the CDR3 reads TGCGCCAGCAGCCCCCGGTCCGGGGCGGGACAGGGCTACTACGAGCAGTACTTC.

The chain has TRBV6-5 and TRBJ2-1; tentative D call: TRBD2 (6 bases). Trimming took 0 bases from V and 5 from J, leaving 11 bases between them. Germline V lookup: CDR1 MNHEY, CDR2 SVGAGI. This CDR3 has 15 amino acids. CDR3 amino acids: CASSYSGRSNNEQFF. Here the CDR3 DNA reads TGTGCCAGCAGTTACTCGGGGAGGTCTAACAATGAGCAGTTCTTC.

This clone was counted between two and nine times. J is TRBJ2-7 and V is TRBV4-3, with D uncertain. V was cut by 3 bases and J by 2 bases, with 2 bases left in between. This CDR3 comprises 11 residues. Germline V CDR1 and CDR2: LGHNA, YSLEER. The CDR3 nucleotides are TGCGCCAGCAGCCATCCCTACGAGCAGTACTTC. Protein sequence: CASSHPYEQYF.

V gene TRBV6-2 or TRBV6-3 combines with J gene TRBJ2-5; perhaps TRBD1 as D (5 bases). This CDR3 is built from 15 residues. Deletions cut 2 bases from V and 4 bases from J, with 14 bases between. The germline CDR1 and CDR2 sequences are MNHEY and SVGEGT. For the CDR3, the DNA is TGTGCCAGCAGTTACCTACAGGACGGCCCAGAGACCCAGTACTTC. This translates into CASSYLQDGPETQYF.

This clone is a singleton in its sample. The rearrangement links TRBV5-1 to TRBJ2-7; perhaps TRBD1 as D (6 bases). This CDR3 spans 13 amino acids. Deletions cut 4 bases from V and 0 bases from J, with 8 bases between. In germline, CDR1 is SGHRS, CDR2 YFSETQ. Here the CDR3 reads CASSGGSSYEQYF. CDR3 coding DNA: TGCGCCAGCAGCGGGGGCAGCTCCTACGAGCAGTACTTC.

The gene calls are TRBV10-1 and TRBJ1-1, with 7 bases lining up with TRBD1. The germline V gene has CDR1 WNHNN and CDR2 SYGVQD (reference sequence). The V gene end was trimmed by 7 bases and the J gene end by 6 bases; junction bases not matched to a gene: 11. This CDR3 is built from 14 residues. The CDR3 is CASKRQGLDSEAFF. The CDR3 DNA follows: TGCGCCAGCAAGCGACAGGGCCTCGACTCTGAAGCTTTCTTT.

On this clone: The sample has other DNA sequences that encode this CDR3 too. The chain is built from TRBV10-3 and TRBJ1-1, with TRBD1 identical over 8 bases. There are 14 residues in the CDR3. The germline CDR1 and CDR2 sequences are ENHRY and SYGVKD. With V trimmed by 4 bases and J by 0 bases, 1 base remained unmatched. CDR3 residues: CAISGQGLNTEAFF. The CDR3 DNA is TGTGCCATCAGTGGACAGGGGTTGAACACTGAAGCTTTCTTT.

The chain recombines TRBV28 with TRBJ2-7; D unresolved. Germline CDR1 MDHEN, CDR2 SYDVKM. V was shortened by 5 bases and J by 2 bases, with 13 bases between the two germline ends. CDR3 length: 14 amino acids. The CDR3 reads CASSLRDGTYEQYF. The DNA for the CDR3 is TGTGCCAGCAGTCTCAGAGACGGAACCTACGAGCAGTACTTC.

J is TRBJ2-7 and V is TRBV27; 9 positions match TRBD1. The V and J ends lost 3 bases and 0 bases, in that order; junction bases with no gene match: 9. Looked up from germline, CDR1 is MNHEY and CDR2 is SMNVEV (reference sequence). The CDR3 length is 17 residues. The chain's CDR3 is CASSLMTGGLSSYEQYF. As DNA, the CDR3 is TGTGCCAGCAGTTTGATGACAGGGGGATTAAGCTCCTACGAGCAGTACTTC.

This chain links TRBV3-1 (or the pseudogene TRBV3-2) with TRBJ2-7; D is perhaps TRBD1 (6 bases). V was cut by 6 bases and J by 3 bases, with 15 bases left in between. From germline, CDR1 is LGHDT and CDR2 YNNKEL (reference sequence). The CDR3 is 14 amino acids. CDR3 region: CASSRRDINYEQYF. The CDR3 DNA reads TGTGCCAGCAGTCGCCGGGACATCAACTACGAGCAGTACTTC.

The rearrangement links TRBV2 to TRBJ2-7; D unclear. V lost 6 bases to trimming and J lost 0 bases, with 12 bases between them. Germline V gives CDR1 SNHLY, CDR2 FYNNEI. The CDR3 is 14 amino acids. CDR3 sequence: CASREDRFSYEQYF. CDR3 DNA: TGTGCCAGCAGAGAGGACCGATTCTCCTACGAGCAGTACTTC.

This chain connects TRBV6-5 to TRBJ2-3; weak D call: TRBD2 (5 bases). The CDR3 is 14 amino acids. CDR1 is MNHEY, CDR2 SVGAGI, per germline. The V gene lost 3 bases and the J gene lost 1 base, with 8 bases spanning the gap. CDR3 region: CASSYGLGTDTQYF. The CDR3 DNA is TGTGCCAGCAGTTATGGACTGGGCACAGATACGCAGTATTTT.

The rearrangement joins TRBV10-3 to TRBJ2-7; D might be TRBD1 or TRBD2, each matching 5 bases. Germline CDR1 and CDR2: ENHRY and SYGVKD. This CDR3 has 13 residues. The V end lost 6 bases, the J end lost 5 bases, and 14 bases lay between the germline ends. As DNA, the CDR3 is TGTGCCATCAGGTGGGGGAAAGAGGACGAGCAGTACTTC. Encoded protein: CAIRWGKEDEQYF.

The CDR3 loop reads CASSFKGLSYEQYF. The CDR3 DNA is TGTGCCAGCAGTTTCAAGGGGCTAAGCTACGAGCAGTACTTC. The rearrangement uses TRBV27 and TRBJ2-7, with D tentatively TRBD1 (5 bases). Per the germline V gene, CDR1 is MNHEY and CDR2 is SMNVEV (reference sequence). The V end lost 3 bases, the J end lost 3 bases, and 12 bases lay between the germline ends. The CDR3 runs to 14 residues.